A single T cell receptor beta chain is shown here with its context. No antigen is known for it. Per-base quality was not reported, and no clone a single base away is much larger than it. TCRbeta CDR3 regions were amplified from genomic DNA by means of the immunoSEQ Assay, a bias-controlled multiplex PCR. The published analysis was carried out like this. Within the assay, amplification of reference gene primers was used to estimate how many nucleated cells each sample contained. Sequence reads were collapsed and filtered to measure the absolute abundance of every unique TCRbeta CDR3 rearrangement. For each sample, productive Simpson clonality was calculated as the square root of Simpson's diversity index across productive rearrangements. The immuneACCESS repertoire file appears here via TCRdb, limited to in-frame rearrangements. These files lack a portion of the clones; in checked studies, under half of the deficit traces to unresolved V genes, and the cause of the others is not known. V and J calls and clone size come straight from that table; D and trimming were deduced from the DNA. This sample gives about 260,000 clones in total; 88% of them show up just once. The ten largest make up approximately 10% of the sample.

These data originate in a study of blood T cell repertoires in COVID-19 (dated by TCRdb to about 2020). About the study as a whole: Collaborator samples came from the United States, Italy and Spain and covered acute and convalescent phases of COVID-19. The material from the prospective study consisted of cDNA or gDNA derived from T cells, B-cell-depleted T cells, or PBMCs. Subjects who had been exposed to COVID-19, were actively infected with it, or had recovered from it provided the deeply sampled blood TCRbeta repertoires that made up the dataset. The repertoires were made available in a free public database intended to serve as a resource for research on the immune response to SARS-CoV-2. Samples came from the ongoing ImmuneRACE study (first 160 participants) plus 1,254 subjects from 6 global collaborators. Sample metadata almost always included a de-identified subject ID, COVID-19 status, age in years and sex. Where HLA class I and class II types were available, the types were taken from metadata supplied by the sample provider, not from assay-based typing.

The CDR1 and CDR2 encoded by the germline V gene (reference sequence) are LNHDA and SQIVND. The CDR3, from cysteine to phenylalanine, totals 15 residues. Only the CDR3 portion is preserved as DNA: 45 bases, with reading frame beginning at the first base. Trimming takes 4 bases from V and 10 bases from J, and the germline ends sit 22 bases apart. Overall study outcomes, separate from this receptor: The quantity of clinical and demographic metadata differed by source and by participant and was supplied without curation.

One collaborating source in Seattle enrolled patients while the patients were actively infected and followed the patients over time throughout the course of disease. Each collaborating institution followed its own protocols to collect whole blood in K2EDTA tubes. Collaborator samples were shipped for TCRbeta analysis as frozen whole blood, isolated PBMCs, or DNA extracted from either sample type. The sample consisted of peripheral blood. The V and J genes are TRBV19 and TRBJ1-1; a confident D gene designation cannot be given. This sequence originates from a woman aged 30 to 39 with COVID-19, enrolled during active disease. The DNA sequence is as follows: TGTGCCAGTAGTAACCCAAAGAGCGGTAGATCGGGAGCTTTCTTT. This is translated as CASSNPKSGRSGAFF.